Listed below are T cell receptor beta chains from one sample, sequenced in a study of beta chain features in type 1 diabetes. Profiled with immunoSEQ multiplex PCR; TCRdb holds only in-frame clones, not every one. The table shows 240,000 or so clones, with over 65% occurring only once. Sequenced: naive CD4+ T cells from blood. All receptors derive from a man aged 30-40 years in good health. CDR3s include the opening cysteine and the closing phenylalanine or tryptophan. A D gene is named only where the DNA matches it firmly. Size is stated for part of the rows, as once, few or many counts, or as a class when the clone is expanded.

cdr3_length | j_call | clone_size | v_call | d_call | cdr3_nt | cdr3_aa
15 | TRBJ1-1 | - | TRBV7-9 | TRBD1 | TGTGCCAGCAGCTTAAGTGGGACAGTGAACACTGAAGCTTTCTTT | CASSLSGTVNTEAFF
15 | TRBJ2-6 | few | TRBV7-9 | TRBD1 | TGTGCCAGCTCGACAGGGGTGACAGAAGCCAACGTCCTGACTTTC | CASSTGVTEANVLTF
12 | TRBJ2-4 | few | TRBV30 | - | TGTGCCTGGAGTGTAACCGCGGACATTCAGTACTTC | CAWSVTADIQYF
14 | TRBJ2-7 | - | TRBV11-2 | - | TGTGCCAGCAGCTTAGGCGCCAACTCCTACGAGCAGTACTTC | CASSLGANSYEQYF
15 | TRBJ1-5 | few | TRBV30 | - | TGTGCCTGGAGTCCTGACGGCTATAGCAATCAGCCCCAGCATTTT | CAWSPDGYSNQPQHF
15 | TRBJ2-1 | - | TRBV4-1 | TRBD2 | TGCGCCAGCAGTTTGGGGACTAGCAGCTACAATGAGCAGTTCTTC | CASSLGTSSYNEQFF
14 | TRBJ2-5 | few | TRBV7-2 | TRBD2 | TGTGCCAGCAGCTTCGGCGGGAGTCGAGAGACCCAGTACTTC | CASSFGGSRETQYF
15 | TRBJ2-7 | once | TRBV7-2 | TRBD2 | TGTGCCAGCAGCCACGGACTAGCGCTCTCCTACGAGCAGTACTTC | CASSHGLALSYEQYF
17 | TRBJ1-2 | few | TRBV7-2 | - | TGTGCCAGCAGCTTCCGGCAGGCAATTACGGTGAACTATGGCTACACCTTC | CASSFRQAITVNYGYTF
11 | TRBJ2-1 | - | TRBV30 | - | TGTGCGTCTCAGGTTTCCAATGAGCAGTTCTTC | CASQVSNEQFF
12 | TRBJ2-7 | - | TRBV6-5 | - | TGTGCCAGCAGTTATAACAGGGACGAGCAGTACTTC | CASSYNRDEQYF
16 | TRBJ2-5 | - | TRBV7-2 | TRBD2 | TGTGCCAGCAGCTTAGTTCCTAGCGGGATGGGGGAGACCCAGTACTTC | CASSLVPSGMGETQYF
18 | TRBJ2-6 | - | TRBV7-9 | TRBD1 | TGTGCCAGCAGCCGAACCGACAGGGTAATAGCTGGGGCCAACGTCCTGACTTTC | CASSRTDRVIAGANVLTF
14 | TRBJ2-5 | - | TRBV29-1 | TRBD2 | TGCAGCGTTGATCGGCCGGGAGGAGCCGAGACCCAGTACTTC | CSVDRPGGAETQYF
12 | TRBJ1-1 | - | TRBV14 | - | TGTGCCAGCAGCCAAGGGAACACTGAAGCTTTCTTT | CASSQGNTEAFF
13 | TRBJ2-1 | - | TRBV11-2 | - | TGTGCCAGCAGCAATTATCCGGACTCCCGACAGTTCTTC | CASSNYPDSRQFF
13 | TRBJ2-5 | - | TRBV29-1 | - | TGCAGCGTTCCAGACACCCTCGGGGAGACCCAGTACTTC | CSVPDTLGETQYF
11 | TRBJ1-1 | - | TRBV20-1 | - | TGCAGTGCTCCGGACTACACTGAAGCTTTCTTT | CSAPDYTEAFF
13 | TRBJ1-5 | - | TRBV30 | - | TGTGCCTGGAGTGGGGGGAGCAATCAGCCCCAGCATTTT | CAWSGGSNQPQHF
14 | TRBJ2-7 | - | TRBV5-1 | - | TGCGCCAGCAGCTTGTGGGGCAGGGAGAACGAGCAGTACTTC | CASSLWGRENEQYF
14 | TRBJ1-1 | few | TRBV7-2 | - | TGTGCCAGCAGCTTAGGCCCAGCGAACACTGAAGCTTTCTTT | CASSLGPANTEAFF
12 | TRBJ2-7 | few | TRBV28 | - | TGTGCCAGCAGTTTAAGCAGCAACGAGCAGTACTTC | CASSLSSNEQYF
16 | TRBJ1-6 | - | TRBV9 | - | TGTGCCAGCAGCGTAGGATGGGGCTCCTATAATTCACCCCTCCACTTT | CASSVGWGSYNSPLHF
12 | TRBJ2-5 | - | TRBV2 | - | TGTGCCAGCGTGGACAGTCAAGAGACCCAGTACTTC | CASVDSQETQYF
14 | TRBJ2-1 | - | TRBV30 | - | TGTGCCTGGAACTCGGACGTCACCTACAATGAGCAGTTCTTC | CAWNSDVTYNEQFF
15 | TRBJ2-3 | - | TRBV30 | TRBD1 | TGTGCCTGGAGTTCGACAGGGTCGGGGACAGATACGCAGTATTTT | CAWSSTGSGTDTQYF
15 | TRBJ1-5 | few | TRBV28 | TRBD1 | TGTGCCAGCAGTCACGGACAGGGGAACAATCAGCCCCAGCATTTT | CASSHGQGNNQPQHF
15 | TRBJ2-1 | - | TRBV6-1 | TRBD1 | TGTGCCAGCAGCGTGGACAGGGGGCTGTACAATGAGCAGTTCTTC | CASSVDRGLYNEQFF
18 | TRBJ2-2 | - | TRBV9 | - | TGTGCCAGCAGCCCTAAGCACACCGTAGCTCGCTACACCGGGGAGCTGTTTTTT | CASSPKHTVARYTGELFF
11 | TRBJ2-3 | - | TRBV20-1 | - | TGCAGTGGATGGTCGGGAGATACGCAGTATTTT | CSGWSGDTQYF
13 | TRBJ2-2 | - | TRBV30 | - | TGTGCCTGGAGTGTGGACTTAATAGGGGAGCTGTTTTTT | CAWSVDLIGELFF
13 | TRBJ1-2 | - | TRBV6-1 | - | TGTGCCAGCAGTGAGCCAGCCTTCTATGGCTACACCTTC | CASSEPAFYGYTF
15 | TRBJ2-1 | - | TRBV10-3 | - | TGTGCCATCAGTGATGGACAGACGAAAATCAATGAGCAGTTCTTC | CAISDGQTKINEQFF
14 | TRBJ2-1 | - | TRBV7-9 | - | TGTGCCAGCAGCTTAAGTCTCGAGCGCAATGAGCAGTTCTTC | CASSLSLERNEQFF
12 | TRBJ2-7 | - | TRBV27 | - | TGTGCCAGCCGGGACACCATATACGAGCAGTACTTC | CASRDTIYEQYF
17 | TRBJ2-3 | - | TRBV13 | TRBD2 | TGTGCCAGCAGCTTAAGTCTTTCAGCGGGGTTGGTAGATACGCAGTATTTT | CASSLSLSAGLVDTQYF
17 | TRBJ2-6 | - | TRBV5-1 | - | TGCGCCAGCAGCTTGGAGGTACAGGGATCTGGGGCCAACGTCCTGACTTTC | CASSLEVQGSGANVLTF
14 | TRBJ2-7 | - | TRBV28 | - | TGTGCCAGCAGTCAACCCGGCCTCTCCTACGAGCAGTACTTC | CASSQPGLSYEQYF
10 | TRBJ2-5 | - | TRBV29-1 | TRBD1 | TGCAGCGTGACAGGGGAGACCCAGTACTTC | CSVTGETQYF
14 | TRBJ2-4 | once | TRBV7-2 | - | TGTGCCAGCAGTCCATCCCTAGCCAAAAACATTCAGTACTTC | CASSPSLAKNIQYF
13 | TRBJ1-5 | - | TRBV30 | - | TGTGCCTGGAATCGTGATAGCAATCAGCCCCAGCATTTT | CAWNRDSNQPQHF
18 | TRBJ2-1 | once | TRBV4-3 | TRBD2 | TGCGCCAGCAGCCAAGGCCCGGCTAGGACTAGCGGGAGTGGTGAGCAGTTCTTC | CASSQGPARTSGSGEQFF
12 | TRBJ2-5 | - | TRBV30 | - | TGTGCCTCCCACGGGGGCTTGGGGACCCAGTACTTC | CASHGGLGTQYF
12 | TRBJ2-3 | - | TRBV7-2 | - | TGTGCCAGCAGCTTAGGAGAGGGTACGCAGTATTTT | CASSLGEGTQYF
15 | TRBJ2-4 | - | TRBV4-3 | TRBD2 | TGCGCCAGCAGCCCTACTAGCGGGAGGGGAAACATTCAGTACTTC | CASSPTSGRGNIQYF
11 | TRBJ1-1 | - | TRBV14 | - | TGTGCCAGCAGCCCCGGTGGTGAAGCTTTCTTT | CASSPGGEAFF
15 | TRBJ2-1 | - | TRBV5-6 | - | TGTGCCAGCAGCTTGGGTCAGGGGCCCTACAATGAGCAGTTCTTC | CASSLGQGPYNEQFF
17 | TRBJ2-4 | - | TRBV25-1 | - | TGTGCCAGCAGTGAATCTGGACACATTCTAGCCAAAAACATTCAGTACTTC | CASSESGHILAKNIQYF
13 | TRBJ2-5 | few | TRBV19 | TRBD2 | TGTGCCAGTAGCGGGGGGATGAAAGAGACCCAGTACTTC | CASSGGMKETQYF
13 | TRBJ2-5 | - | TRBV30 | - | TGTGCCTGGAGTGCAAGCGGAGGGAAGACCCAGTACTTC | CAWSASGGKTQYF
11 | TRBJ2-2 | - | TRBV29-1 | TRBD1 | TGCAGCTTTACAGGGGCCGGGGAGCTGTTTTTT | CSFTGAGELFF
14 | TRBJ1-5 | - | TRBV10-3 | - | TGTGCCGCCAACTCCGGGAACAAAAATCAGCCCCAGCATTTT | CAANSGNKNQPQHF